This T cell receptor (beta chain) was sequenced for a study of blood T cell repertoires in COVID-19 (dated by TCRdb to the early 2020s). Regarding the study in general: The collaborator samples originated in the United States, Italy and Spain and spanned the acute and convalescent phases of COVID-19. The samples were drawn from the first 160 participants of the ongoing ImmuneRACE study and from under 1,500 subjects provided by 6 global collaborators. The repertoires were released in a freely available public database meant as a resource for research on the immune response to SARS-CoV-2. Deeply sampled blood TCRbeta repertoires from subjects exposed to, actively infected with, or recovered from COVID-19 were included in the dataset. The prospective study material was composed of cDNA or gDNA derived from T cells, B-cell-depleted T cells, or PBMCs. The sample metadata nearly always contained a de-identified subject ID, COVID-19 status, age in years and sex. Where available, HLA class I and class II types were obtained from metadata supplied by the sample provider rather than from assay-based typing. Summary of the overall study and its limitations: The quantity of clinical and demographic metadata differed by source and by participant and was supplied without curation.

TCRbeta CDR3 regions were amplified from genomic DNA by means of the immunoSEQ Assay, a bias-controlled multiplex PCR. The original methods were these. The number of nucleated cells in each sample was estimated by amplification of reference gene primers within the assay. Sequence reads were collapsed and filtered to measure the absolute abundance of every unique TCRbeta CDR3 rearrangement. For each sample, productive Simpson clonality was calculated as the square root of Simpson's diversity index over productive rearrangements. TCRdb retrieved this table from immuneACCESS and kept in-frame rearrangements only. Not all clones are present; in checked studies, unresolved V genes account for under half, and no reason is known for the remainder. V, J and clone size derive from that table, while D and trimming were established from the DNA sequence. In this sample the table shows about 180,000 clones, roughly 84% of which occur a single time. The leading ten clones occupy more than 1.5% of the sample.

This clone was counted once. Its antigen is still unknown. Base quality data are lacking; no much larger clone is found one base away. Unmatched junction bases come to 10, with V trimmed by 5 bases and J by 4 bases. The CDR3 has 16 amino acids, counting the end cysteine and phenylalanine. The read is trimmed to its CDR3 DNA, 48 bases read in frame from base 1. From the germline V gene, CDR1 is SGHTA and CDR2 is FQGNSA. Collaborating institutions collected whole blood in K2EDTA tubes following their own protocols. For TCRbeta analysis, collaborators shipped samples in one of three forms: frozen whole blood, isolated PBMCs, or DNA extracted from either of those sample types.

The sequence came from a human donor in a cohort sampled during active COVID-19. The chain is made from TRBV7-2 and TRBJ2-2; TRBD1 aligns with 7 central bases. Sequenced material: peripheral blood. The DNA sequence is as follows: TGTGCCAGCAGCCCTAGGGGGCCCGCGAGCACCGGGGAGCTGTTTTTT. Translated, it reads CASSPRGPASTGELFF.